The table lists the clone carrying this T cell receptor beta chain with a few counts. Its antigen remains unknown. Individual cDNA molecules were tagged with unique molecular identifiers. TCRdb called the 5' RACE reads again in MiXCR, with one record for every CDR3 protein. The data show some 50,000 distinct CDR3 sequences, around 8.6% seen once. This CDR3 comprises 14 residues. Looked up from germline, CDR1 is SEHNR and CDR2 is FQNEAQ (reference sequence). The V gene lost 5 bases and the J gene lost 8 bases, with 18 bases spanning the gap. This sample is drawn from a study of early T cells in non-severe SARS-CoV-2 infection. Across the study: From unsorted whole blood, bulk RNA was sequenced, and the chains remained unpaired.

Regarding the study as a whole: Database matching using VDJdb favored anti-spike CD8 responses, with private and CD4 specificities left missing.

The specimen was whole blood, collected at baseline. V is TRBV7-9 and J is TRBJ1-2, with D maybe TRBD1 (6 bases). This sequence originates from an adult who was a healthcare worker with PCR-confirmed SARS-CoV-2 infection or an uninfected control (not recorded which). CDR3 nucleotide sequence: TGTGCCAGCAGCCCAGGGGACTCTCGAGGCGGCTACACCTTC. Amino acids: CASSPGDSRGGYTF.